The TCR beta chain described here comes from a study of T cell changes during pregnancy in multiple sclerosis. Generated by immunoSEQ multiplex PCR, the TCRdb table keeps only in-frame clones and is missing some. This repertoire shows about 52,000 clones, roughly 92% found once; its top ten account for around 0.73%. The CDR3 is made up of 13 amino acids. Trimming took 7 bases from V and 0 from J, leaving 9 bases between them. Germline V gene lookup returns CDR1 LNHDA and CDR2 SQIVND (reference sequence). V and J are TRBV19 and TRBJ1-2, with a weak D call TRBD1 (6 bases). This specimen was CD4+ T cells from peripheral blood mononuclear cells, taken in the third trimester of pregnancy. The source is a female donor with multiple sclerosis, enrolled in a pregnancy study. Here the CDR3 DNA reads TGTGCCAGTAAGGCAGGGGCTAACTATGGCTACACCTTC. Amino acids: CASKAGANYGYTF. Drawing the rest from reference TRBV19 and TRBJ1-2, the complete variable domain is DGGITQSPKYLFRKEGQNVTLSCEQNLNHDAMYWYRQDPGQGLRLIYYSQIVNDFQKGDIAEGYSVSREKKESFPLTVTSAQKNPTAFYLCASKAGANYGYTFGSGTRLTVV.